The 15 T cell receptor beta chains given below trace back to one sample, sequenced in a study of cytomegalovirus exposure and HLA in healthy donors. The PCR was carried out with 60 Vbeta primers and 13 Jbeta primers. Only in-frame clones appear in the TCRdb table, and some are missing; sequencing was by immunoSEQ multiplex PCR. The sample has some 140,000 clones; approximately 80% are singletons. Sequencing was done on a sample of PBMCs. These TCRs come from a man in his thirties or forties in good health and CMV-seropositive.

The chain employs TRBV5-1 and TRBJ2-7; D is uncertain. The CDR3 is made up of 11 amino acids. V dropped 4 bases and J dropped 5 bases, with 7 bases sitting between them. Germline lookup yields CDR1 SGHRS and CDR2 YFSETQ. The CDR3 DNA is TGCGCCAGCAGCGGGCCCAACGAGCAGTACTTC. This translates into CASSGPNEQYF.

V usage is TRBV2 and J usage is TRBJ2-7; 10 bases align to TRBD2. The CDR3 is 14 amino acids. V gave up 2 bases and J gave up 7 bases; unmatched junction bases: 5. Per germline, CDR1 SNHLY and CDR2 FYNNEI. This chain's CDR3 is CASSELAGVREQYF. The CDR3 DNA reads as TGTGCCAGCAGTGAACTAGCGGGAGTTCGGGAGCAGTACTTC.

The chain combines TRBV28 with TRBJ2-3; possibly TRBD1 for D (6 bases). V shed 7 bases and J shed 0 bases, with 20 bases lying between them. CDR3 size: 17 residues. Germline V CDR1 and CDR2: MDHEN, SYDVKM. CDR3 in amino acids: CASTRSAPGASTDTQYF. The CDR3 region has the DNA TGTGCCAGCACCCGAAGTGCGCCAGGGGCCAGCACAGATACGCAGTATTTT.

The CDR3 DNA reads as TGTGCCAGCAGCTTAGATGGGGGGAAAAACGAGCAGTTCTTC. Its translation is CASSLDGGKNEQFF. The chain recombines TRBV11-3 with TRBJ2-1; D is possibly TRBD2 (6 bases). This CDR3 comprises 14 residues. V was pared by 0 bases and J by 10 bases, with 13 bases between. Germline V gene lookup returns CDR1 SGHNT and CDR2 YENEEA.

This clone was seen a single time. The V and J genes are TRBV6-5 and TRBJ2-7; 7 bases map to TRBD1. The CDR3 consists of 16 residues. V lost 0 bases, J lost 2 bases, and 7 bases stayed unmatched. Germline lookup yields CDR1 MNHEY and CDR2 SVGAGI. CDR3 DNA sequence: TGTGCCAGCAGTTACTCGAGACAGGGCCGGGCCTACGAGCAGTACTTC. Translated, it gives CASSYSRQGRAYEQYF.

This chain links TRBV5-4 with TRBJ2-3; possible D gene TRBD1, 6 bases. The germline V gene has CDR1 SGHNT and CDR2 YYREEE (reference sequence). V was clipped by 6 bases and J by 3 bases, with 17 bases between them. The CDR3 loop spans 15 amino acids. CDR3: CASTKDTGITDTQYF. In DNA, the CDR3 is TGTGCCAGCACCAAGGACACAGGGATTACAGATACGCAGTATTTT.

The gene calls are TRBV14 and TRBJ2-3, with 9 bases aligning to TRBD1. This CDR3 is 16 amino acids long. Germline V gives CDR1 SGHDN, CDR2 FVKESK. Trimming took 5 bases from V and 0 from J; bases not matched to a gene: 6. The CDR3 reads CASSEGGTGSTDTQYF. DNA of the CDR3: TGTGCCAGCAGCGAAGGTGGGACAGGGAGCACAGATACGCAGTATTTT.

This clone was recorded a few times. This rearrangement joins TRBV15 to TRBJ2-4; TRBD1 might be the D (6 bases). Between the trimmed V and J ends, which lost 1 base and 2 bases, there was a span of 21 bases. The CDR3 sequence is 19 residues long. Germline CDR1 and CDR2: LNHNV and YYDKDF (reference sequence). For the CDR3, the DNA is TGTGCCACCAGCAGAGTCGGGATAACAGGGACCCTATCCAAAAACATTCAGTACTTC. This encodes CATSRVGITGTLSKNIQYF.

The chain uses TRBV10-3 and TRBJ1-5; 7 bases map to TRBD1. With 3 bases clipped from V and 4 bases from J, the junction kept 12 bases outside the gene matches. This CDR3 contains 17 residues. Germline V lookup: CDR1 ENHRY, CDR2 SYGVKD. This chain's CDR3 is CAISDAGRDSANQPQHF. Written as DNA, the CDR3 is TGTGCCATCAGTGACGCGGGACGGGACAGTGCTAATCAGCCCCAGCATTTT.

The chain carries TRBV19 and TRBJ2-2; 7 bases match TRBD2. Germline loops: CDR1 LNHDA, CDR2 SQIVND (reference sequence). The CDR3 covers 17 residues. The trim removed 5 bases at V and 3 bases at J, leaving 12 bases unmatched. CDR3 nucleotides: TGTGCCAGTAGTGTTCCGGGAGGTATCTACGACACCGGGGAGCTGTTTTTT. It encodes CASSVPGGIYDTGELFF.

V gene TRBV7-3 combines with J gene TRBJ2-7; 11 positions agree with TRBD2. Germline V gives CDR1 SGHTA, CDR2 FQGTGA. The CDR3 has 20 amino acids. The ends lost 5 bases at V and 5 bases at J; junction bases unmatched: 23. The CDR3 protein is CASSPHPTVAGGDGVHEQYF. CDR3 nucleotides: TGTGCCAGCAGCCCACACCCCACGGTAGCGGGAGGGGATGGGGTCCACGAGCAGTACTTC.

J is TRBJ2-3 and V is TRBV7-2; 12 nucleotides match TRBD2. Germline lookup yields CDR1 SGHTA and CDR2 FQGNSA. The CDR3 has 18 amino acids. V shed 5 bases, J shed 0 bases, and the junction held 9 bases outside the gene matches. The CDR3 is CASSPRTSGTTSTDTQYF. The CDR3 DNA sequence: TGTGCCAGCAGCCCTCGGACTAGCGGGACTACTAGCACAGATACGCAGTATTTT.

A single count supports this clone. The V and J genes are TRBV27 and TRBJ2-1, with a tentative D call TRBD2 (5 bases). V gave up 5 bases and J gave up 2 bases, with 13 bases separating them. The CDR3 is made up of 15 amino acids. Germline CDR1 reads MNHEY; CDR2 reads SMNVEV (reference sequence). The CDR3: CASSHQRSTYNEQFF. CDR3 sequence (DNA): TGTGCCAGCAGTCACCAGCGGAGCACCTACAATGAGCAGTTCTTC.

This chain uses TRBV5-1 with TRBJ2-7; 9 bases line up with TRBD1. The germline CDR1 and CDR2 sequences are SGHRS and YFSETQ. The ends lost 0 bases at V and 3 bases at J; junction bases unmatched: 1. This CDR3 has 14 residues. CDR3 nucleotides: TGCGCCAGCAGCTTGGGGGACAGGGTCTACGAGCAGTACTTC. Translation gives CASSLGDRVYEQYF.

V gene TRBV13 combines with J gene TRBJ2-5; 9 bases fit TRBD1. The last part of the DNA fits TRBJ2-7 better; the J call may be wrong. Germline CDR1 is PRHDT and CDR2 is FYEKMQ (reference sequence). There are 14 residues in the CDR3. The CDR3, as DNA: TGTGCCAGCAGCCTGGGGACAGGGATCCACGAGCAGTACTTC. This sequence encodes CASSLGTGIHEQYF.